The 18 T cell receptor beta chains listed next were all sequenced from one sample in a study of blood T cell repertoires in COVID-19 (dated by TCRdb to the early 2020s). Libraries were built with the immunoSEQ multiplex PCR assay. Held by TCRdb, this immuneACCESS table contains in-frame sequences only and omits some clones. Under half of the omission traces to an unresolved V gene where checked; the cause of the rest is unknown. The table for this sample lists around 200,000 clones; 65% to 85% of them were counted only once. 2.5% to 3.5% of the sample is in the top ten clones. Sequencing was performed on peripheral blood. The receptors here all came from a man aged 50 or older with active or convalescent COVID-19.

V and J are TRBV28 and TRBJ2-5; the D is unclear. The CDR3 spans 15 residues. Germline values: CDR1 MDHEN, CDR2 SYDVKM. The V end was cut by 5 bases, the J end by 5 bases, with 18 bases between. CDR3 in DNA: TGTGCCAGCAGTCCCGTTTTCTTCCTCCGGGAGACCCAGTACTTC. It translates to CASSPVFFLRETQYF.

The chain links TRBV6-5 to TRBJ1-2, with TRBD1 as a possible D gene (6 bases). The ends were cut back, 6 bases at V and 6 bases at J, with 14 bases in the middle. Germline CDR1 reads MNHEY; CDR2 reads SVGAGI. The CDR3 spans 13 residues. The CDR3 DNA is TGTGCCAGCAGCCCAGCAGGGGACCATGGCTACACCTTC. It codes for CASSPAGDHGYTF.

V is TRBV25-1 and J is TRBJ2-1, with a possible D match to TRBD2 (6 bases). Germline lookup yields CDR1 MGHDK and CDR2 SYGVNS. The germline V and J ends were trimmed by 4 bases and 8 bases, with 21 bases remaining between them. There are 16 residues in the CDR3. Written as DNA, the CDR3 is TGTGCCAGCAGTGGGGGACCGGAATGGGACTGGTATGAGCAGTTCTTC. Protein: CASSGGPEWDWYEQFF.

This clone was seen only once. The chain couples TRBV10-3 to TRBJ2-1, with a weak D call TRBD2 (7 bases). The CDR3 loop spans 19 amino acids. The V end lost 0 bases, the J end lost 8 bases, and 26 bases lay between the germline ends. Germline values: CDR1 ENHRY, CDR2 SYGVKD. CDR3 residues: CAISESTTSMWGGGYEQFF. The CDR3 DNA reads as TGTGCCATCAGTGAGTCGACCACAAGCATGTGGGGGGGCGGCTATGAGCAGTTCTTC.

The chain combines TRBV2 with TRBJ2-5; perhaps TRBD2 as D (6 bases). Trimming cost V 4 bases and J 2 bases, with 8 bases left between them. The CDR3 contains 13 residues. CDR1 and CDR2 (germline): SNHLY, FYNNEI. DNA for the CDR3: TGTGCCAGCAGTGGGGGGGTACAAGAGACCCAGTACTTC. Protein product: CASSGGVQETQYF.

The J gene is TRBJ2-1, the V gene TRBV9, with 8 bases fitting TRBD2. With V trimmed by 4 bases and J by 6 bases, 9 bases remained unmatched. The CDR3 has 15 amino acids. Germline V gene lookup returns CDR1 SGDLS and CDR2 YYNGEE. The CDR3 sequence is CASSSQAGEGNEQFF. Written as DNA, the CDR3 is TGTGCCAGCAGCTCCCAAGCGGGAGAGGGCAATGAGCAGTTCTTC.

The chain is built from TRBV7-9 and TRBJ1-1; D gene ambiguous. Between the trimmed V and J ends, which lost 2 bases and 0 bases, there was a span of 4 bases. Germline CDR1 reads SEHNR; CDR2 reads FQNEAQ (reference sequence). The CDR3 length is 13 residues. CDR3 loop: CASSLWLNTEAFF. For the CDR3, the DNA is TGTGCCAGCAGCTTATGGCTGAACACTGAAGCTTTCTTT.

The chain joins TRBV12-3 or TRBV12-4 to TRBJ2-3; D gene uncertain. This CDR3 contains 13 residues. V was pared by 0 bases and J by 6 bases, with 7 bases between. CDR3 sequence (DNA): TGTGCCAGCAGTTTAGCGCTAGTGGATACGCAGTATTTT. This sequence encodes CASSLALVDTQYF.

The gene calls are TRBV28 and TRBJ2-7; 10 positions agree with TRBD2. The CDR3 loop spans 17 amino acids. Germline CDR1 reads MDHEN; CDR2 reads SYDVKM. V lost 2 bases, J lost 2 bases, and 9 bases stayed unmatched. The CDR3 nucleotides are TGTGCCAGCAGTTTAGTGGGGCTCAGCGGGAGGGCCTACGAGCAGTACTTC. The encoded protein is CASSLVGLSGRAYEQYF.

V gene TRBV4-3 combines with J gene TRBJ1-2; D is possibly TRBD1 (6 bases). Germline V CDR1 and CDR2: LGHNA, YSLEER. The ends were cut back, 1 base at V and 10 bases at J, with 16 bases in the middle. CDR3 length equals 14 residues. The CDR3 nucleotides read TGCGCCAGCAGCCAAGGGTGGGACACCTATTCCTACACCTTC. It is translated as CASSQGWDTYSYTF.

V is TRBV19 and J is TRBJ1-2; maybe TRBD1 (5 bases). The V gene lost 5 bases and the J gene lost 8 bases, with 18 bases spanning the gap. From germline, CDR1 is LNHDA and CDR2 SQIVND (reference sequence). This CDR3 is built from 14 residues. The CDR3 sequence is CASSSGGRYEGYTF. DNA for the CDR3: TGTGCCAGTAGTTCCGGGGGACGTTACGAAGGCTACACCTTC. Filled out from reference TRBV19 and TRBJ1-2, the complete variable domain reads DGGITQSPKYLFRKEGQNVTLSCEQNLNHDAMYWYRQDPGQGLRLIYYSQIVNDFQKGDIAEGYSVSREKKESFPLTVTSAQKNPTAFYLCASSSGGRYEGYTFGSGTRLTVV.

J is TRBJ2-7 and V is TRBV27; D is possibly TRBD1 (5 bases). Germline CDR1 MNHEY, CDR2 SMNVEV (reference sequence). Trimming pared 2 bases from V and 4 bases from J, leaving 12 bases between. The CDR3 extends over 14 amino acids. CDR3 residues: CASSLQGRLYEQYF. In nucleotides, the CDR3 is TGTGCCAGCAGTTTACAGGGCCGCCTTTACGAGCAGTACTTC.

This chain links TRBV28 with TRBJ2-5; TRBD1 might be the D (5 bases). From germline, CDR1 is MDHEN and CDR2 SYDVKM. This CDR3 spans 14 amino acids. With 2 bases removed from V and 0 bases from J, the gap between germline ends came to 7 bases. The DNA of the CDR3 is TGTGCCAGCAGTTTAGCAGGGAACCAAGAGACCCAGTACTTC. This sequence encodes CASSLAGNQETQYF.

V gene TRBV7-2 combines with J gene TRBJ2-1, with D uncertain. Trimming removed 0 bases at V and 8 bases at J, with 8 bases between. Germline loops: CDR1 SGHTA, CDR2 FQGNSA. The CDR3 runs to 13 residues. The CDR3 sequence: CASSLAPTDEQFF. The CDR3 DNA sequence: TGTGCCAGCAGCTTAGCCCCTACAGATGAGCAGTTCTTC.

The chain uses TRBV10-1 and TRBJ2-7; 14 bases are shared with TRBD2. Germline CDR1 and CDR2: WNHNN and SYGVQD (reference sequence). The CDR3 has 16 amino acids. The trim removed 3 bases at V and 5 bases at J, leaving 6 bases unmatched. For the CDR3, the DNA is TGCGCCAGCAGTGATGGGACTAGCGGGAGATTACACGAGCAGTACTTC. Residues: CASSDGTSGRLHEQYF.

The chain recombines TRBV20-1 with TRBJ2-7, with D possibly TRBD2 on 7 matching bases. The CDR3 length is 11 residues. Germline CDR1 and CDR2: DFQATT and SNEGSKA (reference sequence). The CDR3 protein is CLAGASYEQYF. CDR3 DNA sequence: TGCCTTGCGGGGGCCTCCTACGAGCAGTACTTC.

The count of this clone is one. The chain recombines TRBV5-1 with TRBJ1-2, with 11 bases aligning to TRBD1. This CDR3 comprises 15 residues. Trimming cost V 2 bases and J 6 bases; bases outside gene matches: 6. The V gene's germline CDR1 is SGHRS and CDR2 YFSETQ. The CDR3 here is CASSLRTGGTNGYTF. CDR3 bases: TGCGCCAGCAGCTTAAGGACAGGGGGCACAAATGGCTACACCTTC.

This chain joins TRBV30 and TRBJ2-3; D remains ambiguous. Germline CDR1 GTSNPN, CDR2 SVGIG (reference sequence). V was trimmed by 0 bases and J by 2 bases, leaving 9 bases between them. The CDR3 has 14 amino acids. Here the CDR3 DNA reads TGTGCCTGGAGTGTAACCACAACCACAGATACGCAGTATTTT. Protein: CAWSVTTTTDTQYF.